This T cell receptor (beta chain) comes out of a study of blood T cells in healthy people across ages. Overall study: Researchers report that template switching captured about one barcoded beta molecule per two T cells.

With regard to this clonotype: Its cognate antigen is unknown.

The draw of peripheral blood yielded ten milliliters from each donor. The authors ran a second PCR of roughly 6 to 12 cycles using a sample-barcoded 5' primer and a J-beta primer mix. TCRdb independently ran MiXCR on the 5' RACE reads; one entry per CDR3 protein. The repertoire holds roughly 1,800,000 distinct CDR3 sequences, with about 49% as singletons. Deletions cut 7 bases from V and 0 bases from J, with 11 bases between. This CDR3 has 14 residues. Per germline, CDR1 SGHRS and CDR2 YFSETQ. Study-wide results and caveats: Donor CMV status, an unknown factor, possibly confounded changes in expanded clonotypes. A strong correlation between TCR beta diversity and naive T cell percentage was seen.

Sequences were obtained from blood. The source is a woman in her forties in good health. The chain has TRBV5-1 and TRBJ2-1, with a weak D call TRBD2 (6 bases). CDR3 residues: CASEEGSSYNEQFF. CDR3 sequence (DNA): TGCGCCAGCGAGGAGGGGAGCTCCTACAATGAGCAGTTCTTC.